A single sample gave rise to the 16 T cell receptor beta chains below, sequenced in a study of shared clonotypes between healthy human individuals. Sequencing was performed with immunoSEQ multiplex PCR; in TCRdb, only in-frame clones are kept and a portion is missing. The table includes 2 million to 2.5 million clones, about 94% detected once. Sequencing input: naive CD4+ T cells sorted from blood. Subset defined: CD45RA+ positively selected. These receptors all stem from a man between 18 and 29 years old in good health.

The rearrangement uses TRBV15 and TRBJ2-7; no clear D gene. Germline CDR1 and CDR2: LNHNV and YYDKDF (reference sequence). The CDR3 length is 13 residues. The ends were cut back, 3 bases at V and 6 bases at J, with 12 bases in the middle. This chain's CDR3 is CATSSHALGEQYF. The DNA of the CDR3 is TGTGCCACCAGCAGCCATGCCCTGGGCGAGCAGTACTTC.

V and J are TRBV5-1 and TRBJ2-3; TRBD1 might be the D (7 bases). In germline, CDR1 is SGHRS, CDR2 YFSETQ. The CDR3 length is 13 residues. V was pared by 3 bases and J by 6 bases, with 11 bases between. CDR3: CASSWQGGDTQYF. The CDR3 nucleotides are TGCGCCAGCAGCTGGCAGGGGGGTGATACGCAGTATTTT.

The chain has TRBV5-1 and TRBJ1-4, with 7 bases fitting TRBD1. The CDR3 length is 14 residues. Germline CDR1 and CDR2: SGHRS and YFSETQ. V trimming: 5 bases; J trimming: 8 bases; junction bases outside the gene matches: 9. CDR3 sequence: CASSFTGDGEKLFF. The CDR3 region has the DNA TGCGCCAGCAGTTTTACAGGGGACGGGGAAAAACTGTTTTTT.

The gene calls are TRBV20-1 and TRBJ2-4, with D unresolved. Germline CDR1 and CDR2: DFQATT and SNEGSKA (reference sequence). The CDR3 contains 11 residues. V was cut by 6 bases and J by 5 bases, with 8 bases left in between. The CDR3 nucleotides are TGCAGTGCAAGGACGGAAAACATTCAGTACTTC. Residues: CSARTENIQYF.

The chain combines TRBV5-4 with TRBJ2-4, with unresolved D. Germline assignment: CDR1 SGHNT and CDR2 YYREEE (reference sequence). CDR3 length: 14 residues. V was trimmed by 4 bases and J by 0 bases, leaving 8 bases between them. CDR3 DNA: TGTGCCAGCAGCCCTACCATAGCCAAAAACATTCAGTACTTC. Its protein is CASSPTIAKNIQYF.

The chain links TRBV6-1 to TRBJ2-7; TRBD1 might be the D (6 bases). Germline-derived CDR1 and CDR2 are MNHNS and SASEGT. This CDR3 has 14 residues. Trimming took off 6 bases at V and 5 bases at J, with 17 bases between the two ends. The CDR3 reads CASSAIQGGHEQYF. The CDR3 DNA follows: TGTGCCAGCAGCGCCATACAGGGCGGGCACGAGCAGTACTTC.

J is TRBJ2-1 and V is TRBV7-2; 8 bases are shared with TRBD1. The V and J ends lost 5 bases and 10 bases, in that order; junction bases with no gene match: 7. Germline CDR1 SGHTA, CDR2 FQGNSA. The CDR3 length is 13 residues. The CDR3, as DNA: TGTGCCAGCAGCCCCCGGACAGGGAGAGAGCAGTTCTTC. This sequence encodes CASSPRTGREQFF.

The chain combines TRBV19 with TRBJ1-4; D is perhaps TRBD1 (6 bases). Germline CDR1 reads LNHDA; CDR2 reads SQIVND (reference sequence). This CDR3 contains 16 residues. Trimming removed 7 bases from V and 7 bases from J, with 22 bases in between. Here the CDR3 reads CASTPQWGTSGEKLFF. CDR3 bases: TGTGCCAGTACCCCTCAATGGGGGACAAGCGGTGAAAAACTGTTTTTT.

The CDR3 sequence: CASSEERLGTYSYEQYF. CDR3 DNA: TGTGCCAGCAGTGAAGAAAGGTTAGGGACCTACTCCTACGAGCAGTACTTC. V is TRBV2 and J is TRBJ2-7; either TRBD1 or TRBD2 may fit D (5 bases each). Germline-derived CDR1 and CDR2 are SNHLY and FYNNEI. The CDR3 has 17 residues. V shed 1 base and J shed 0 bases, with 16 bases lying between them.

The V gene is TRBV18, the J gene TRBJ2-1, with D perhaps given as TRBD1 or TRBD2 (5 bases each). Trimming removed 0 bases from V and 12 bases from J, with 21 bases in between. Germline-derived CDR1 and CDR2 are KGHSH and LQKENI. The CDR3 covers 16 residues. As DNA, the CDR3 is TGTGCCAGCTCACCACCGGGGAATCCAGGGAGTATGGGGCAGTTCTTC. This encodes CASSPPGNPGSMGQFF.

The chain is built from TRBV20-1 and TRBJ2-7; tentative D call: TRBD2 (5 bases). The germline V gene has CDR1 DFQATT and CDR2 SNEGSKA (reference sequence). Trimming took 6 bases from V and 4 from J, leaving 10 bases between them. This CDR3 has 11 amino acids. The CDR3 loop is CSAIRGYEQYF. The CDR3, as DNA: TGCAGTGCCATCCGGGGTTACGAGCAGTACTTC.

This chain joins TRBV28 and TRBJ1-6, with a tentative D call TRBD1 (5 bases). The CDR3 has 13 residues. Deletions cut 4 bases from V and 10 bases from J, with 11 bases between. The germline V gene encodes CDR1 MDHEN and CDR2 SYDVKM. The CDR3 spells CASSSGSRSPLHF. The CDR3, as DNA: TGTGCCAGCAGTTCAGGGAGTCGGTCACCCCTCCACTTT.

The chain carries TRBV6-6 and TRBJ1-5, with D unresolved. CDR3 length: 12 residues. The V gene lost 0 bases and the J gene lost 9 bases, with 6 bases spanning the gap. Looked up from germline, CDR1 is MNHNY and CDR2 is SVGAGI (reference sequence). In DNA form, the CDR3 reads TGTGCCAGCAGTTACTCTGGGGTGCCCCAGCATTTT. This gives the protein CASSYSGVPQHF.

The genes are TRBV6-1 and TRBJ2-2, with D possibly TRBD2 on 6 matching bases. The CDR3 length is 17 residues. Per germline, CDR1 MNHNS and CDR2 SASEGT. Trimming left V 4 bases short and J 0 bases short, with 15 bases between. The CDR3 sequence is CASSGVRSGANTGELFF. The CDR3 DNA sequence: TGTGCCAGCAGTGGAGTTCGTAGCGGCGCGAACACCGGGGAGCTGTTTTTT.

The chain joins TRBV6-5 to TRBJ2-7, with TRBD2 matching 15 bases. This CDR3 has 15 residues. J was trimmed by 9 bases and V by 2 bases; bases with no gene match: 5. Germline loops: CDR1 MNHEY, CDR2 SVGAGI. CDR3 region: CASSYNGLAGGRQYF. The CDR3 DNA sequence: TGTGCCAGCAGTTACAACGGACTAGCGGGAGGGAGGCAGTACTTC.

As regards this clone: The same CDR3 can be traced to other DNA sequences in this sample. This chain links TRBV7-3 with TRBJ2-6; 7 nucleotides line up with TRBD1. Germline values: CDR1 SGHTA, CDR2 FQGTGA. V dropped 2 bases and J dropped 0; count of bases not matched to a gene: 1. The CDR3 loop spans 16 amino acids. DNA of the CDR3: TGTGCCAGCAGCTTAGACAGGGTCTCTGGGGCCAACGTCCTGACTTTC. It codes for CASSLDRVSGANVLTF.